The 21 T cell receptor beta chains given below trace back to one sample, sequenced in a study of human T cells and chemical hapten exposure. Using its own MiXCR run on the RACE reads, TCRdb lists one record per CDR3 protein. The repertoire consists of 84,000 or so distinct CDR3 sequences, with roughly a tenth occurring once and the leading ten covering about 2.5%. This sample's time point: patch test 2, 6 weeks after DPC sensitization. Treatment defined: therapeutic diphenylcyclopropenone sensitization with weekly scalp DPC. The starting material was whole blood, obtained in connection with sensitization to the hapten diphenylcyclopropenone (DPC). These receptor sequences come from a woman in her 30s with alopecia areata. Some clones in this sample may be carry-over from other donors' samples.

The V call is TRBV5-1, the J call TRBJ2-3; D is tentatively TRBD1 or TRBD2 (5 bases each). The germline CDR1 and CDR2 sequences are SGHRS and YFSETQ. The CDR3 spans 16 residues. With 4 bases removed from V and 1 base from J, the gap between germline ends came to 16 bases. Here the CDR3 DNA reads TGCGCCAGCAGCACGGGACCCGGACCTGGCACAGATACGCAGTATTTT. This codes for CASSTGPGPGTDTQYF.

This sequence joins TRBV18 and TRBJ1-1, with D possibly being TRBD1 (5 bases). In germline, CDR1 is KGHSH, CDR2 LQKENI. With 2 bases removed from V and 5 bases from J, the gap between germline ends came to 12 bases. The CDR3 extends over 14 amino acids. The CDR3 spells CASSPERGITEAFF. Here the CDR3 DNA reads TGTGCCAGCTCACCAGAGCGGGGGATAACTGAAGCTTTCTTT. Based on the CDR3 plus reference TRBV18 and TRBJ1-1, the full variable domain is NAGVMQNPRHLVRRRGQEARLRCSPMKGHSHVYWYRQLPEEGLKFMVYLQKENIIDESGMPKERFSAEFPKEGPSILRIQQVVRGDSAAYFCASSPERGITEAFFGQGTRLTVV.

The table lists this clonotype with many counts. The genes are TRBV7-9 and TRBJ1-2; 9 nucleotides agree with TRBD1. This CDR3 is built from 14 residues. V was clipped by 5 bases and J by 8 bases; unmatched bases: 9. Per the germline V gene, CDR1 is SEHNR and CDR2 is FQNEAQ (reference sequence). DNA of the CDR3: TGTGCCAGCAGCCGGAGTGGGACAGGGACAGGCTACACCTTC. Protein product: CASSRSGTGTGYTF.

DNA of the CDR3: TGTGCCAGCAGAAGACAGATCGAAGCTTTCTTT. Translating it yields CASRRQIEAFF. The chain recombines TRBV7-2 with TRBJ1-1; weak D call: TRBD1 (5 bases). Germline V lookup: CDR1 SGHTA, CDR2 FQGNSA. Between the trimmed V and J ends, which lost 6 bases and 8 bases, there was a span of 10 bases. This CDR3 comprises 11 residues.

The table lists this clonotype with a few counts. The V and J genes are TRBV6-1 and TRBJ1-5; D remains unclear. Trimming shortened V by 4 bases and J by 5 bases, and 9 bases separated the two germline ends. Germline V lookup: CDR1 MNHNS, CDR2 SASEGT. The CDR3 is made up of 13 amino acids. The CDR3 here is CASSGEIDQPQHF. The CDR3 bases are TGTGCCAGCAGTGGGGAAATCGATCAGCCCCAGCATTTT.

This clonotype was counted at least ten times. This sequence joins TRBV7-2 and TRBJ2-1; 10 bases match TRBD2. The CDR3 has 15 amino acids. Germline CDR1 reads SGHTA; CDR2 reads FQGNSA. V shed 3 bases, J shed 7 bases, and the junction held 6 bases outside the gene matches. The CDR3 coding sequence is TGTGCCAGCAGCTTCCTAGCGGGGGTAGATAATGAGCAGTTCTTC. Residues: CASSFLAGVDNEQFF.

This clonotype was counted a few times. The gene calls are TRBV6-5 and TRBJ1-6; 7 bases are a match to TRBD1. The length of the CDR3 is 16 residues. CDR1 and CDR2 from the germline V gene are MNHEY and SVGAGI. The ends lost 2 bases at V and 7 bases at J; junction bases unmatched: 8. CDR3 bases: TGTGCCAGCAGTTACACCCGGGGACAGAGGAATTCACCCCTCCACTTT. This codes for CASSYTRGQRNSPLHF.

This clonotype has at least ten counts. The V call is TRBV19, the J call TRBJ2-5; D remains unclear. Deletions cut 3 bases from V and 1 base from J, with 12 bases between. Germline assignment: CDR1 LNHDA and CDR2 SQIVND (reference sequence). This CDR3 is built from 15 residues. The CDR3 sequence is CASSIGRAIQETQYF. The DNA of the CDR3 is TGTGCCAGTAGTATCGGCAGAGCCATCCAAGAGACCCAGTACTTC.

This clonotype was picked up many times. The J gene is TRBJ1-5, the V gene TRBV30; TRBD1 matches 7 bases. The CDR3 contains 14 residues. V trimming: 3 bases; J trimming: 5 bases; junction bases outside the gene matches: 7. The germline gives CDR1 GTSNPN, CDR2 SVGIG (reference sequence). The CDR3: CAWSRGGAYQPQHF. Here the CDR3 DNA reads TGTGCCTGGAGCCGAGGGGGCGCGTATCAGCCCCAGCATTTT.

The rearrangement joins TRBV5-6 to TRBJ2-7; TRBD1 matches at 7 bases. V trimming: 4 bases; J trimming: 3 bases; junction bases outside the gene matches: 7. In germline, CDR1 is SGHDT, CDR2 YYEEEE. The CDR3 length is 14 residues. CDR3 residues: CASSAKGAVYEQYF. In DNA, the CDR3 is TGTGCCAGCAGCGCCAAGGGGGCGGTCTACGAGCAGTACTTC.

This chain joins TRBV19 and TRBJ2-3; D is uncertain. CDR1 is LNHDA and CDR2 is SQIVND in the germline V gene (reference sequence). The CDR3 covers 12 residues. The V end lost 2 bases, the J end lost 6 bases, and 6 bases lay between the germline ends. The CDR3 nucleotides are TGTGCCAGTAGTATATCGGCGGATACGCAGTATTTT. Amino acid sequence: CASSISADTQYF.

This clonotype was observed a handful of times. The rearrangement uses TRBV6-2 or TRBV6-3 and TRBJ1-2; D ambiguous. This CDR3 spans 13 amino acids. V gave up 4 bases and J gave up 8 bases, with 14 bases separating them. The germline gives CDR1 MNHEY, CDR2 SVGEGT. The CDR3 sequence is CASSSLSIRGYTF. CDR3 nucleotides: TGTGCCAGCAGTTCACTTTCCATCCGGGGCTACACCTTC.

This clonotype was detected many times. V usage is TRBV10-3 and J usage is TRBJ1-6, with D unclear. V was cut by 0 bases and J by 9 bases, with 18 bases left in between. The germline V gene has CDR1 ENHRY and CDR2 SYGVKD. The CDR3 has 17 amino acids. The CDR3 DNA is TGTGCCATCAGTGAGTCCGCTACGTCGGGGTCCGGTTCACCCCTCCACTTT. It specifies CAISESATSGSGSPLHF.

The table lists this clonotype with many counts. This sequence joins TRBV12-3 or TRBV12-4 and TRBJ1-6; D is undetermined. The CDR3 consists of 13 residues. V shed 7 bases and J shed 14 bases, with 18 bases lying between them. CDR3 in DNA: TGTGCCAGCACCCCCCGGCAATTTTCGACCCTCCACTTT. Amino acid sequence: CASTPRQFSTLHF.

The chain carries TRBV2 and TRBJ2-6; 8 nucleotides align to TRBD1. The CDR3 has 17 amino acids. The germline gives CDR1 SNHLY, CDR2 FYNNEI. Trimming cost V 3 bases and J 0 bases; bases outside gene matches: 4. CDR3 protein: CASSENRGFSGANVLTF. DNA of the CDR3: TGTGCCAGCAGTGAGAACAGGGGGTTCTCTGGGGCCAACGTCCTGACTTTC.

This clonotype came up many times. The rearrangement uses TRBV7-6 and TRBJ2-2, with TRBD2 identical over 7 bases. CDR3 size: 11 residues. J was trimmed by 13 bases and V by 5 bases; bases with no gene match: 4. Per the germline V gene, CDR1 is SGHVS and CDR2 is FNYEAQ. The CDR3 region has the DNA TGTGCCAGCAGCCTCAGGGAGGGGCTGTTTTTT. This gives the protein CASSLREGLFF.

This clonotype has at least ten counts. In DNA form, the CDR3 reads TGTGCCAGCAGTTTCACAGGGGGCGGTCATGCGGCAAATTCACCCCTCCACTTT. Translating gives CASSFTGGGHAANSPLHF. The J gene is TRBJ1-6, the V gene TRBV6-5; 9 nucleotides line up with TRBD1. The germline V gene has CDR1 MNHEY and CDR2 SVGAGI. Trimming took 4 bases from V and 7 from J; bases not matched to a gene: 14. The CDR3 covers 18 residues.

There are many counts of this clonotype. The chain couples TRBV20-1 to TRBJ1-6; no firm D call. Germline loops: CDR1 DFQATT, CDR2 SNEGSKA (reference sequence). The germline V and J ends were trimmed by 1 base and 7 bases, with 11 bases remaining between them. The CDR3 spans 14 residues. CDR3 loop: CSARVITGNSPLHF. In DNA, the CDR3 is TGCAGTGCTAGAGTAATAACGGGCAATTCACCCCTCCACTTT.

This clonotype was seen at least ten times. V gene TRBV19 combines with J gene TRBJ2-7; perhaps TRBD1 as D (5 bases). Germline CDR1 is LNHDA and CDR2 is SQIVND (reference sequence). With 4 bases removed from V and 2 bases from J, the gap between germline ends came to 12 bases. The CDR3 is 14 amino acids. The CDR3 sequence is CASSRGQNPYEQYF. In DNA form, the CDR3 reads TGTGCCAGTAGTAGGGGCCAAAACCCCTACGAGCAGTACTTC.

This clonotype was seen many times. CDR3 residues: CASSPQVSTEAFF. The CDR3 DNA follows: TGTGCCAGCAGCCCCCAAGTTTCCACTGAAGCTTTCTTT. This sequence joins TRBV7-2 and TRBJ1-1; D gene uncertain. The V end was cut by 5 bases, the J end by 4 bases, with 11 bases between. Germline values: CDR1 SGHTA, CDR2 FQGNSA. This CDR3 is 13 amino acids long.

The sample holds many counts of this clonotype. This chain links TRBV2 with TRBJ2-7; 12 bases are a match to TRBD2. The junction had 4 bases not matched to a gene; V was cut back by 3 bases and J by 4 bases. Germline V lookup: CDR1 SNHLY, CDR2 FYNNEI. CDR3 size: 15 residues. CDR3 nucleotide sequence: TGTGCCAGCAGTGATTCCCTAGCGGGAGGGTACGAGCAGTACTTC. This translates into CASSDSLAGGYEQYF.